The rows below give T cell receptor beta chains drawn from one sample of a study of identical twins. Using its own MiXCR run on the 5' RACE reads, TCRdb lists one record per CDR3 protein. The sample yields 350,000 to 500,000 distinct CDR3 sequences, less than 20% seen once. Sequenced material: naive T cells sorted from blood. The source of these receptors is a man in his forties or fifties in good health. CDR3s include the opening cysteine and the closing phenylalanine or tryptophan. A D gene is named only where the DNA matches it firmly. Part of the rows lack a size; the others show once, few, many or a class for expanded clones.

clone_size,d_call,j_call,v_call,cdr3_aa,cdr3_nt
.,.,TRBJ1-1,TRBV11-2,CASSLVGYTEAFF,TGTGCCAGCAGCTTAGTAGGATACACTGAAGCTTTCTTT
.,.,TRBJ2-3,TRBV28,CASDPTGFTDTQYF,TGTGCCAGCGACCCTACCGGGTTTACAGATACGCAGTATTTT
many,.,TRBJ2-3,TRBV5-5,CASSFEGYQAPTDTQYF,TGTGCCAGCAGCTTCGAGGGCTATCAGGCCCCCACAGATACGCAGTATTTT
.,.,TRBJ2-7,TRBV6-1,CASRVSIGFSYEQYF,TGTGCCAGCAGAGTTAGTATTGGGTTCTCCTACGAGCAGTACTTC
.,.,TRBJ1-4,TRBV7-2,CASSERRGANEKLFF,TGTGCCAGCAGCGAACGTAGGGGAGCTAATGAAAAACTGTTTTTT
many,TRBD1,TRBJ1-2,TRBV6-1,CASSGTGVLNGYTF,TGTGCCAGCAGCGGGACAGGGGTCCTTAATGGCTACACCTTC
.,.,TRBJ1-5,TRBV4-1,CASSQARSSNQPQHF,TGCGCCAGCAGCCAAGCTCGATCGAGCAATCAGCCCCAGCATTTT
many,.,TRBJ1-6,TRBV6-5,CASSYDRYGSPLHF,TGTGCCAGCAGTTACGACAGATACGGTTCACCCCTCCACTTT
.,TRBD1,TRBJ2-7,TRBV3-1,CASSQRDRGGYEQYF,TGTGCCAGCAGCCAAAGGGACAGGGGAGGTTACGAGCAGTACTTC
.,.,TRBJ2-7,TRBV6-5,CASSYSGQTFSYEQYF,TGTGCCAGCAGTTACTCTGGACAGACCTTCTCCTACGAGCAGTACTTC
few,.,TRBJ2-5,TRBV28,CASSFGDRLKTQYF,TGTGCCAGCAGTTTTGGGGATCGATTGAAGACCCAGTACTTC
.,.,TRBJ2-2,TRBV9,CASSVATPPGELFF,TGTGCCAGCAGCGTAGCTACGCCGCCCGGGGAGCTGTTTTTT
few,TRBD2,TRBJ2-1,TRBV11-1,CASSLERFASGTYNEQFF,TGTGCCAGCAGCTTAGAGAGGTTTGCTAGCGGCACCTACAATGAGCAGTTCTTC
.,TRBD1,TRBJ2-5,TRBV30,CAWSQGVHETQHF,TGTGCCTGGAGTCAGGGGGTACACGAGACCCAGCACTTC
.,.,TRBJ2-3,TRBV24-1,CATSDRRNTQYF,TGTGCCACCAGTGATCGGAGGAATACGCAGTATTTT
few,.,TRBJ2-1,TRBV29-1,CSVEDYPGVNEQFF,TGCAGCGTTGAAGATTACCCCGGGGTCAATGAGCAGTTCTTC
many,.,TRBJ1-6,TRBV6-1,CASSNSGGASPLHF,TGTGCCAGCAGTAACAGCGGCGGCGCCTCACCCCTCCACTTT
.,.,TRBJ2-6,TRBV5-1,CASSSVVTSGANVLTF,TGCGCCAGCAGTTCCGTCGTGACCTCTGGGGCCAACGTCCTGACTTTC
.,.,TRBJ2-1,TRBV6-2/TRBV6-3,CASSYRTLTWGNEQFF,TGTGCCAGCAGCTACAGGACCCTCACGTGGGGCAATGAGCAGTTCTTC
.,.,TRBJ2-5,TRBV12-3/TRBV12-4,CASSLGAGSRETQYF,TGTGCCAGCAGTTTGGGGGCAGGGAGTCGAGAGACCCAGTACTTC
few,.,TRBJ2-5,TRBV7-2,CASSLVSARGKETQYF,TGTGCCAGCAGCTTGGTTAGCGCCAGGGGAAAAGAGACCCAGTACTTC
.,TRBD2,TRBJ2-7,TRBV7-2,CASREAGGPSYEQYF,TGTGCCAGCAGGGAAGCGGGAGGGCCAAGCTACGAGCAGTACTTC
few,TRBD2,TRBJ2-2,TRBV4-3,CASSLIRLAGTPSPPGELFF,TGCGCCAGCAGCCTAATCCGACTAGCGGGGACTCCCTCCCCCCCCGGGGAGCTGTTTTTT